This T cell receptor (beta chain) is from a study of T-cell reconstitution after alpha-beta-depleted transplantation in children. Concerning this clonotype itself: Antigen unknown.

Using unique molecular identifiers, the investigators prepared the TCRbeta library. TCRdb re-called the PCR reads through MiXCR, storing one row per CDR3 protein. The sample shows about 90,000 distinct CDR3 sequences, about 16% of them seen only once. Germline V gives CDR1 DFQATT, CDR2 SNEGSKA (reference sequence). V shed 3 bases and J shed 4 bases, with 13 bases lying between them. The CDR3 totals 15 residues. General study results and limits: Day-60 TCRbeta diversity that was high in some patients was derived from surviving recipient T cells and thymic progenitors. Alpha-beta T cells about two months after transplant reportedly derived from several hundred expanded graft clones.

The chain has TRBV20-1 and TRBJ2-6, with no clear D. Specimen: PBMCs, mostly from graft donor cells, collected 180 days after TCRalphabeta/CD19-depleted stem cell transplant. The receptor was isolated from a male patient aged 2 to 10 who had a stem cell transplant for acute lymphoblastic leukemia, so the T cells may come from the graft donor. CDR3 in amino acids: CSARGLGHGANVLTF. The DNA for the CDR3 is TGCAGTGCTAGGGGCCTCGGTCACGGGGCCAACGTCCTGACTTTC.